Listed below are T cell receptor beta chains from one sample, sequenced in a study of cytomegalovirus exposure and HLA in healthy donors. Measured with immunoSEQ multiplex PCR; TCRdb has only the in-frame clones, and not every one. In total, the table holds roughly 200,000 clones. Material: PBMCs. These receptors came from a young man in good health and CMV-seronegative. The CDR3 runs from the conserved cysteine through the conserved F or W. The order of the fields is V gene, J gene, CDR3 protein.

TRBV9,TRBJ2-1,CASSVGLGSNSYNEQFF
TRBV7-9,TRBJ1-4,CASSQGSSNEKLFF
TRBV7-9,TRBJ2-3,CASSFGLAGGPGTDTQYF
TRBV27,TRBJ2-7,CASSRQDTTYEQYF
TRBV28,TRBJ1-5,CASRYLTGVNQPQHF
TRBV6-5,TRBJ2-1,CASSPGQGRYNEQFF
TRBV5-1,TRBJ1-2,CASSSGQGDYGYTF
TRBV18,TRBJ1-2,CASVSLRESYGYTF
TRBV5-1,TRBJ2-3,CASSLGGGGTDTQYF
TRBV9,TRBJ2-7,CASSVSSSGNTYEQYF
TRBV18,TRBJ1-1,CASSPVPGQENTEAFF
TRBV11-3,TRBJ2-2,CASSSPRSTGELFF
TRBV7-6,TRBJ1-3,CASSLAGTGKLSGNTIYF
TRBV27,TRBJ1-2,CASSFDRLYGYTF
TRBV5-1,TRBJ2-6,CASRVGGSLSSGANVLTF
TRBV27,TRBJ2-7,CASSSRDSSSYEQYF